This passage covers 8 T cell receptor beta chains from one sample sequenced in a study of early T cells in non-severe SARS-CoV-2 infection. Each CDR3 protein gets one entry after TCRdb re-called the 5' RACE reads with MiXCR. This sample has roughly 99,000 distinct CDR3 sequences, with 11% found just once. The sequencing input was whole blood. The source is an adult who was a healthcare worker with PCR-confirmed SARS-CoV-2 infection or an uninfected control (not recorded which).

This clonotype came up a few times. This rearrangement joins TRBV7-9 to TRBJ2-6; no definite D call. The CDR3 loop spans 15 amino acids. Germline CDR1 is SEHNR and CDR2 is FQNEAQ (reference sequence). V gave up 5 bases and J gave up 0 bases, with 8 bases separating them. This CDR3 is CASSGRPSGANVLTF. CDR3 in DNA: TGTGCCAGCAGCGGCCGACCCTCTGGGGCCAACGTCCTGACTTTC.

Only a few counts were recorded for this clonotype. V and J are TRBV28 and TRBJ2-3; TRBD2 agrees at 16 bases. The CDR3 runs 19 residues. Germline V CDR1 and CDR2: MDHEN, SYDVKM. V shed 0 bases and J 0 bases; nucleotides not matched to a gene: 3. This CDR3 is CASSLWGLAGGSSTDTQYF. CDR3 DNA sequence: TGTGCCAGCAGTTTATGGGGACTAGCGGGAGGGTCGAGCACAGATACGCAGTATTTT.

This clonotype has just a few counts. The CDR3 region has the DNA TGTGCCAGCAGCGTAGGGCCCCCAAACATTCAGTACTTC. Translating it yields CASSVGPPNIQYF. V gene TRBV9 combines with J gene TRBJ2-4; D unclear. The V gene lost 0 bases and the J gene lost 6 bases, with 7 bases spanning the gap. Germline V gene lookup returns CDR1 SGDLS and CDR2 YYNGEE. This CDR3 has 13 residues.

This clonotype was seen repeatedly, ten times or more. The chain joins TRBV28 to TRBJ2-7; D not resolved. CDR1 and CDR2 from the germline V gene are MDHEN and SYDVKM. This CDR3 spans 11 amino acids. Between the trimmed V and J ends, which lost 10 bases and 2 bases, there was a span of 9 bases. CDR3 loop: CATVGTYEQYF. CDR3 sequence (DNA): TGTGCCACCGTTGGGACCTACGAGCAGTACTTC.

This clonotype appeared many times. The chain uses TRBV9 and TRBJ2-3; tentatively, D is TRBD2 (6 bases). The V end was cut by 3 bases, the J end by 0 bases, with 14 bases between. Per the germline V gene, CDR1 is SGDLS and CDR2 is YYNGEE. This CDR3 is built from 16 residues. The CDR3 spells CASSEPGTPSTDTQYF. CDR3 in DNA: TGTGCCAGCAGCGAGCCCGGGACTCCTAGCACAGATACGCAGTATTTT.

The J gene is TRBJ2-5, the V gene TRBV20-1; 8 bases agree with TRBD2. Trimming removed 5 bases from V and 2 bases from J; junction bases left unmatched: 7. The CDR3 has 14 amino acids. CDR1 and CDR2 (germline): DFQATT, SNEGSKA (reference sequence). The CDR3 here is CSAAAGTRQETQYF. CDR3 DNA: TGCAGTGCTGCTGCCGGGACTAGACAAGAGACCCAGTACTTC.

Only a few counts were recorded for this clonotype. V usage is TRBV19 and J usage is TRBJ1-6; weak D call: TRBD1 (5 bases). Deletions cut 5 bases from V and 9 bases from J, with 20 bases between. The CDR3 extends over 16 amino acids. Germline-derived CDR1 and CDR2 are LNHDA and SQIVND (reference sequence). The CDR3 sequence: CASSPRGTLGVSPLHF. CDR3 bases: TGTGCCAGTAGTCCCCGTGGGACCCTGGGTGTTTCACCCCTCCACTTT. The full variable domain, in which reference TRBV19 and TRBJ1-6 provide the parts outside the CDR3, is DGGITQSPKYLFRKEGQNVTLSCEQNLNHDAMYWYRQDPGQGLRLIYYSQIVNDFQKGDIAEGYSVSREKKESFPLTVTSAQKNPTAFYLCASSPRGTLGVSPLHFGNGTRLTVT.

This clonotype was observed at least ten times. The rearrangement links TRBV2 to TRBJ2-2; 8 nucleotides agree with TRBD1. The length of the CDR3 is 14 residues. The V and J ends lost 7 bases and 5 bases, in that order; junction bases with no gene match: 6. Germline assignment: CDR1 SNHLY and CDR2 FYNNEI. The CDR3 bases are TGTGCCAGCACCCAGGGGGCGAGAACCGGGGAGCTGTTTTTT. Translation: CASTQGARTGELFF. Looking up the rest from reference TRBV2 and TRBJ2-2 gives the full variable domain: EPEVTQTPSHQVTQMGQEVILRCVPISNHLYFYWYRQILGQKVEFLVSFYNNEISEKSEIFDDQFSVERPDGSNFTLKIRSTKLEDSAMYFCASTQGARTGELFFGEGSRLTVL.